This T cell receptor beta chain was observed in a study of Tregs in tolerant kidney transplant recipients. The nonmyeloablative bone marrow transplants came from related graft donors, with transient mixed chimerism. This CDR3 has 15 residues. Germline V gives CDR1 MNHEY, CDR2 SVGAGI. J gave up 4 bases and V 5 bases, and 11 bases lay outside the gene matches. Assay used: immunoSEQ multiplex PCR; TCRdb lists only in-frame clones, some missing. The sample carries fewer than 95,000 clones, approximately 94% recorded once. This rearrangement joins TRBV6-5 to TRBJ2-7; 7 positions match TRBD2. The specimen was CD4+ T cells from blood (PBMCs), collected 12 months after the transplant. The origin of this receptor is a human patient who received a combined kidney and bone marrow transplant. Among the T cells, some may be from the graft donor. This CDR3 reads CASSVGGGWAYEQYF. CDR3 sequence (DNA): TGTGCCAGCAGTGTTGGCGGGGGTTGGGCTTACGAGCAGTACTTC.